The clone carrying this T cell receptor (beta chain) was detected only a few times. Its antigen is not known. Amplification of TCR beta CDR3 regions used RNA as the template. RT-PCR in the first round (using the HTBI primer set) targeted the TCR CDR3. TCRdb processed the multiplex PCR reads anew with MiXCR; each CDR3 protein has one entry. The sample has under 650,000 distinct CDR3 sequences, around 15% seen once. The sample belongs to a study of T cells in Graves' hyperthyroidism and ophthalmopathy. Study-level information: Peripheral blood sampling occurred at initial diagnosis, before any treatment. General study points: Stable hyperthyroidism and ophthalmopathy were separated using 13 V-J signatures. Peripheral blood also featured most of the thyroid clonotypes expanded above 0.001. The model forecast ophthalmopathy, anticipating it by a median around 6.9 months before onset.

With 6 bases clipped from V and 6 bases from J, the junction kept 13 bases outside the gene matches. CDR1 DFQATT and CDR2 SNEGSKA come from the germline V gene (reference sequence). The CDR3 has 15 residues. The genes are TRBV20-1 and TRBJ2-1; TRBD2 matches at 8 bases. Material: blood. This clonotype was sampled from a woman in her thirties with Graves' hyperthyroidism. The CDR3 DNA reads TGCAGTGCCCGGACCCTTGACGGGAGGGGCAATGAGCAGTTCTTC. Translation: CSARTLDGRGNEQFF.